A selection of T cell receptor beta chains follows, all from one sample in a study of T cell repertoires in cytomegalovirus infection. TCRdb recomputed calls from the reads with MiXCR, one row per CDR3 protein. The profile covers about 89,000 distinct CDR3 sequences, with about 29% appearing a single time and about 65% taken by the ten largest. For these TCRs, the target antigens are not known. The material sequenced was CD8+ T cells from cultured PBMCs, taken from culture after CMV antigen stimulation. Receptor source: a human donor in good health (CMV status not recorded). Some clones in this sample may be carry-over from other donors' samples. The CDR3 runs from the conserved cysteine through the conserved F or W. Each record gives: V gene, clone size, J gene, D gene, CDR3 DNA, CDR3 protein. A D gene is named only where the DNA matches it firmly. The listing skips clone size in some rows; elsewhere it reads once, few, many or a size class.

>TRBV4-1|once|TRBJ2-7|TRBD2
TGCGCCGGCAGCCCCTTTGGGGCGGGGGGGCTCGAGCAGTACTTC
CAGSPFGAGGLEQYF
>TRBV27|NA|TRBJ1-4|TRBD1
TGTGCCAGCAGTTTTACAGGGGGTCGCGCTGCTTCTGAAAAACTGTTTTTT
CASSFTGGRAASEKLFF
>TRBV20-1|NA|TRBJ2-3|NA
TGCAGTGCTAGAGCCGGCAGCTACACAGATACGCAGTATTTT
CSARAGSYTDTQYF
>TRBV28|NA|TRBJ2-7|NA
TGTGCCAGCAGTTTAGCGAGGGAGCAGTACTTC
CASSLAREQYF
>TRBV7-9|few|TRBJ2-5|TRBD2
TGTGCCAGCAGCCTACGAGCGGGGATTGAGACCCAGTACTTC
CASSLRAGIETQYF
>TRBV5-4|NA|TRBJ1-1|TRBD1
TGTGCCAGCAGCCGAGCGGCACAGGGGGATACTGAAGCTTTCTTT
CASSRAAQGDTEAFF
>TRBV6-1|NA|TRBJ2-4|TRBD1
TGTGCCAGCAGCTATGTAAGGTGGAGTGGGACAGGGTCGGAAAACATTCAGTACTTC
CASSYVRWSGTGSENIQYF
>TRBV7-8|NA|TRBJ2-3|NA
TGTGCCAGCAGCAGAGGGAGGCCAGATACGCAGTATTTT
CASSRGRPDTQYF
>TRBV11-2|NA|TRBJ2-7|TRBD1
TGTGCCAGCAGCCACTCGACAGGGCTTACCTACGAGCAGTACTTC
CASSHSTGLTYEQYF
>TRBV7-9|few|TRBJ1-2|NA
TGTGCCAGCAGCTTAGCCGGAACAGGGCTTAACTATGGCTACACCTTC
CASSLAGTGLNYGYTF